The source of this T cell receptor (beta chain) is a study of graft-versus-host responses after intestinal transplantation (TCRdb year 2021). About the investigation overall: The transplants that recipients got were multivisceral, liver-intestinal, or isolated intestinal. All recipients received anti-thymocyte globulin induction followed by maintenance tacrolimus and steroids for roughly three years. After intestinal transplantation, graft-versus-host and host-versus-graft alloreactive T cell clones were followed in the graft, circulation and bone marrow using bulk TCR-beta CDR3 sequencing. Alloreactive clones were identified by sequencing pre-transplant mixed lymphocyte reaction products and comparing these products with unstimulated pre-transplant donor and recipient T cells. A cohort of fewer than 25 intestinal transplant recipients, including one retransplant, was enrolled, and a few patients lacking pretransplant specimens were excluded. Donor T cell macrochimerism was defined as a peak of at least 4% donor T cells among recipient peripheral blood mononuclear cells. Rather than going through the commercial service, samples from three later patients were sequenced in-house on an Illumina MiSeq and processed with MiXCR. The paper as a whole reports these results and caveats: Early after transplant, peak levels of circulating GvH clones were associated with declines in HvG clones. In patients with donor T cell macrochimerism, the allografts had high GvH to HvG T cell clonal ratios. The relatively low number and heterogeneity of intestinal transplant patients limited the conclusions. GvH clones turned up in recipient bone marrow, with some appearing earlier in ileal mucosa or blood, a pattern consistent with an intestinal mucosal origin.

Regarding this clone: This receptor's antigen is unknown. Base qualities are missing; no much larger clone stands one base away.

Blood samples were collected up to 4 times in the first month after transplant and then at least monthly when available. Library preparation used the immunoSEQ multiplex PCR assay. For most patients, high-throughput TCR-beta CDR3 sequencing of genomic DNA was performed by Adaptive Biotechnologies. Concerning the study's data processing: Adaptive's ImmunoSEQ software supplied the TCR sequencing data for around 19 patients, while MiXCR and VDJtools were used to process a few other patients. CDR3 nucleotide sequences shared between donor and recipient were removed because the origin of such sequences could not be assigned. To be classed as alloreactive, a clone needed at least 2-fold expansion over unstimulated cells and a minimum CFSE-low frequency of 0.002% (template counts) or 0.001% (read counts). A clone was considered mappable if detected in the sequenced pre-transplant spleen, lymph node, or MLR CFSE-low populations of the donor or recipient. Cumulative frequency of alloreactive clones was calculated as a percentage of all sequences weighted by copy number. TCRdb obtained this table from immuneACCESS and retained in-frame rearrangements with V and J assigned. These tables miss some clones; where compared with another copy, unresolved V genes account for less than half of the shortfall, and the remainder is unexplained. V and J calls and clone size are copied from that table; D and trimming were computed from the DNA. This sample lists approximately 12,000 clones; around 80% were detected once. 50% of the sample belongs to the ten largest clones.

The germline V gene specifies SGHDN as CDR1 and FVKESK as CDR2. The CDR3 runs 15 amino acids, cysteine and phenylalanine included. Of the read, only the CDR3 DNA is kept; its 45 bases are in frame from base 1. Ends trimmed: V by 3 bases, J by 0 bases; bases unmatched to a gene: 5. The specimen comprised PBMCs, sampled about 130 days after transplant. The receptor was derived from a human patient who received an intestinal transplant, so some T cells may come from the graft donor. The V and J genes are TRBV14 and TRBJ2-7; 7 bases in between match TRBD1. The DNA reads TGTGCCAGCAGCCACTGGGACAGTCGCTCCTACGAGCAGTACTTC. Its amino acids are CASSHWDSRSYEQYF.